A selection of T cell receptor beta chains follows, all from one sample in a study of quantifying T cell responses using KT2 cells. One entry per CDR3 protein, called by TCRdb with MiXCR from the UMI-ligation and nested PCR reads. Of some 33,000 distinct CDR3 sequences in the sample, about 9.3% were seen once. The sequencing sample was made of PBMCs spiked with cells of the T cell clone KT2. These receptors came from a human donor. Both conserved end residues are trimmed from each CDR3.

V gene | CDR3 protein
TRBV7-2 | ASSLAGLGYEQY
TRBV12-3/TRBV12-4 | ASSLHSGTGSGEQY
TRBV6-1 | ASQRLAAYNEQF
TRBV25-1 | ASSEFGELYEQY
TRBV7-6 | ASSLRAGRTDTQY
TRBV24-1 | ATSDWAGAEAF
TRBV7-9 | ASSLAWQGVHEQY
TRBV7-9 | ASSYGEAGNQPQH
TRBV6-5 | ASSVQRVPYEQY
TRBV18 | ASSGRQINQPQH
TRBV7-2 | ASSLDSGGHYEQY
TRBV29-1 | SVEGLGLAKILRAQY
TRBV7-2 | ASSLVVSATDTQY
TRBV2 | ASSRDRVNEKLF
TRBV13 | ASGSRQETQY
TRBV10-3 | AISGITGSPF
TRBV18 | ASSERSDQPQH
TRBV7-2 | ASSLVSGSPSEQY
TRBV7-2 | ASSLTSGGTDTQY
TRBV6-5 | ASSSGGKGTEAF
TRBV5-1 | ASSPRVRENEQY
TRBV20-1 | SARGFGGGSTDTQY
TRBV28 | ASSPPGQGASYEQY
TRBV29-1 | SVERLLAKNIQY
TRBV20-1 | SARVGGLSSYNEQF
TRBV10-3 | AISAGLADEQY
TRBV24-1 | ATSEAGGTQY
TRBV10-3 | AISESGGPSYEQY
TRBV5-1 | ASSFYQGAEQY
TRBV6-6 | ASRTSGGAKDTQY
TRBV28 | ASMRDIGYEQY
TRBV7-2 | ASSLAPALGEQY